The rows below give T cell receptor beta chains drawn from one sample of a study of blood T cell repertoires in COVID-19. Clones were read by immunoSEQ multiplex PCR, and TCRdb kept only the in-frame ones, dropping some. The table records 200,000 or so clones, 80% to 90% of them present only once. The sequenced sample consisted of PBMCs or T cells enriched from blood (not recorded which). These receptors all come from a man between 25 and 39 years old in a cohort exposed to, infected with or recovered from COVID-19 (not recorded which). Each CDR3 is given with its conserved first and last residue. A D gene is named only where the DNA matches it firmly. Part of the rows lack a size; the others show once, few, many or a class for expanded clones.

TRBD2,TRBJ2-3,-,TRBV27,CASIHERGLAGRDTQYF,TGTGCCAGCATCCATGAAAGGGGACTAGCGGGTAGGGATACGCAGTATTTT
-,TRBJ2-5,-,TRBV2,CASSEDLQGETQYF,TGTGCCAGCAGTGAGGACCTCCAGGGGGAGACCCAGTACTTC
-,TRBJ2-7,-,TRBV5-1,CASRPGWGGSEGEQYF,TGCGCCAGCAGACCAGGTTGGGGGGGCTCGGAGGGCGAGCAGTACTTC
-,TRBJ2-1,-,TRBV9,CASSPRAGGGNEQFF,TGTGCCAGCAGCCCTCGGGCAGGAGGAGGCAATGAGCAGTTCTTC
-,TRBJ2-3,once,TRBV4-1,CASSQVQVFDTQYF,TGCGCCAGCAGCCAAGTTCAGGTCTTTGATACGCAGTATTTT
-,TRBJ2-7,few,TRBV11-1,CASSLTDRAYEQYF,TGTGCCAGCAGTCTGACGGACAGAGCCTACGAGCAGTACTTC
-,TRBJ1-2,-,TRBV18,CASSPNSAGNYGYTF,TGTGCCAGCTCACCAAATTCGGCAGGGAACTATGGCTACACCTTC
-,TRBJ2-2,-,TRBV9,CASSVVAGSNTGELFF,TGTGCCAGCAGCGTAGTCGCGGGATCTAACACCGGGGAGCTGTTTTTT
-,TRBJ2-5,-,TRBV13,CASSLVSSKETQYF,TGTGCCAGCAGCTTAGTTTCTAGCAAAGAGACCCAGTACTTC
TRBD2,TRBJ2-3,-,TRBV7-6,CASRGGVLDTQYF,TGTGCCAGCCGGGGGGGGGTTTTGGATACGCAGTATTTT
-,TRBJ1-4,-,TRBV5-1,CATQPGLTGANEKLFF,TGCGCCACCCAACCGGGCCTTACCGGGGCTAATGAAAAACTGTTTTTT
-,TRBJ1-6,once,TRBV9,CASSAGIDNSPLHF,TGTGCCAGCAGCGCCGGGATTGATAATTCACCCCTCCACTTT
TRBD1,TRBJ1-2,-,TRBV4-2,CASSPGGTGEFYGYTF,TGTGCCAGCAGCCCCGGGGGGACAGGCGAATTCTATGGCTACACCTTC
-,TRBJ2-5,-,TRBV14,CASSQAGARETQYF,TGTGCCAGCAGCCAAGCAGGGGCTCGGGAGACCCAGTACTTC
TRBD1,TRBJ1-3,-,TRBV18,CASSPRPGTASGNTIYF,TGTGCCAGCTCACCACGGCCCGGGACAGCCTCTGGAAACACCATATATTTT
-,TRBJ2-2,-,TRBV6-5,CASSTYGLTVGELFF,TGTGCCAGCAGTACATATGGACTGACCGTAGGGGAGCTGTTTTTT
-,TRBJ2-5,-,TRBV5-6,CASSLRQVETQYF,TGTGCCAGCAGCTTGAGACAGGTAGAGACCCAGTACTTC
-,TRBJ2-7,-,TRBV7-2,CASTSTGIYEQYF,TGTGCCAGCACCTCAACAGGGATCTACGAGCAGTACTTC
TRBD2,TRBJ2-2,-,TRBV7-9,CASSDGLAGVGTGELFF,TGTGCCAGCAGCGACGGACTAGCGGGAGTGGGAACCGGGGAGCTGTTTTTT
-,TRBJ2-7,-,TRBV13,CASSLARQSQEQYF,TGTGCCAGCAGCTTAGCCAGACAGTCTCAAGAGCAGTACTTC
TRBD1,TRBJ2-2,-,TRBV28,CASSLRTGWSTGELFF,TGTGCCAGCAGTTTGAGGACAGGGTGGAGCACCGGGGAGCTGTTTTTT
TRBD1,TRBJ2-7,-,TRBV5-1,CASATGDRGSYEQYF,TGCGCCAGCGCCACCGGAGACAGGGGATCCTACGAGCAGTACTTC
-,TRBJ1-6,-,TRBV5-6,CASSWAGSRYNSPLHF,TGTGCCAGCAGCTGGGCTGGGTCCAGATACAATTCACCCCTCCACTTT
-,TRBJ1-1,few,TRBV5-4,CASSFFDREAFF,TGTGCCAGCAGCTTCTTCGACAGGGAAGCTTTCTTT
TRBD2,TRBJ2-1,once,TRBV18,CASSQGRLAGVQYNEQFF,TGTGCCAGCTCACAGGGACGACTAGCGGGCGTTCAATACAATGAGCAGTTCTTC
TRBD1,TRBJ2-2,-,TRBV7-6,CASSLLTGGASTGELFF,TGTGCCAGCAGCCTCCTAACAGGGGGCGCGTCCACCGGGGAGCTGTTTTTT
TRBD1,TRBJ1-1,-,TRBV6-2/TRBV6-3,CASSWTPLPGQLEAFF,TGTGCCAGCAGTTGGACGCCCCTACCGGGACAGCTTGAAGCTTTCTTT
-,TRBJ2-7,-,TRBV14,CASSRLASPPSYEQYF,TGTGCCAGCAGCCGTTTAGCCAGCCCGCCCTCCTACGAGCAGTACTTC
-,TRBJ2-5,-,TRBV10-3,CAISEHRAVTRTQYF,TGTGCCATCAGTGAACACAGAGCAGTTACGAGGACCCAGTACTTC
-,TRBJ2-7,-,TRBV9,CASSPGGAGEQYF,TGTGCCAGCAGCCCAGGAGGGGCGGGAGAGCAGTACTTC
TRBD1,TRBJ1-6,-,TRBV7-9,CASSFDRGQSPLHF,TGTGCCAGCAGCTTTGACAGGGGGCAGTCACCCCTCCACTTT
TRBD1,TRBJ2-3,-,TRBV5-6,CASSLGQGQDTQYF,TGTGCCAGCAGCCTGGGACAGGGTCAAGATACGCAGTATTTT
TRBD2,TRBJ2-7,-,TRBV5-6,CASSGPGLGSPQQYF,TGTGCCAGCAGCGGCCCGGGACTAGGATCCCCTCAGCAGTACTTC
-,TRBJ1-6,-,TRBV12-3/TRBV12-4,CASTIYRNSPLHF,TGTGCCAGCACTATCTATCGGAATTCACCCCTCCACTTT
-,TRBJ1-2,-,TRBV28,CASSSPWSEGNYGYTF,TGTGCCAGCAGTTCCCCCTGGTCAGAGGGAAACTATGGCTACACCTTC
-,TRBJ2-1,-,TRBV28,CASSLMDYYNEQFF,TGTGCCAGCAGTTTGATGGACTATTACAATGAGCAGTTCTTC
TRBD2,TRBJ2-1,-,TRBV9,CASSVAGGWRDEQFF,TGTGCCAGCAGCGTAGCGGGAGGTTGGCGCGATGAGCAGTTCTTC
-,TRBJ1-2,-,TRBV6-2/TRBV6-3,CASSYSSPYGYTF,TGTGCCAGCAGTTACTCGAGCCCATATGGCTACACCTTC
TRBD2,TRBJ2-3,once,TRBV6-5,CASSLAGGRTDTQYF,TGTGCCAGCAGTTTGGCGGGAGGGCGCACAGATACGCAGTATTTT
TRBD2,TRBJ2-1,-,TRBV9,CASSVNSGLAGEVRFF,TGTGCCAGCAGCGTGAACTCGGGACTAGCGGGAGAGGTCCGGTTCTTC
TRBD2,TRBJ2-3,-,TRBV29-1,CSVLTSGRLDTQYF,TGCAGCGTTCTGACTAGCGGGAGATTGGATACGCAGTATTTT
-,TRBJ1-1,once,TRBV6-5,CASLPGHLNTEAFF,TGTGCCAGCCTCCCAGGACACCTGAACACTGAAGCTTTCTTT
-,TRBJ2-6,-,TRBV7-8,CASRPAGPELHGANVLTF,TGTGCCAGCAGACCGGCGGGCCCTGAATTACATGGGGCCAACGTCCTGACTTTC
-,TRBJ2-2,-,TRBV19,CASSILDHLTGELFF,TGTGCCAGTAGTATCCTAGACCATCTCACCGGGGAGCTGTTTTTT
TRBD2,TRBJ2-7,-,TRBV11-2,CASSPGLAGNYEQYF,TGTGCCAGCAGCCCAGGACTAGCGGGTAACTACGAGCAGTACTTC
-,TRBJ2-3,-,TRBV28,CASSLRRDTQYF,TGTGCCAGCAGTTTGCGGCGAGATACGCAGTATTTT
-,TRBJ2-1,-,TRBV6-4,CASSDSTGRNEQFF,TGTGCCAGCAGTGACTCCACAGGGCGAAATGAGCAGTTCTTC
TRBD2,TRBJ2-3,-,TRBV27,CASSRSPPLAGLADTQYF,TGTGCCAGCAGCCGGAGCCCCCCTCTAGCGGGACTTGCAGATACGCAGTATTTT
-,TRBJ1-1,once,TRBV27,CASRDRSLNTEAFF,TGTGCCAGCAGAGACAGGTCCCTGAACACTGAAGCTTTCTTT
-,TRBJ2-1,-,TRBV18,CASSPLDDNSEQFF,TGTGCCAGCTCACCCCTTGATGATAACAGTGAGCAGTTCTTC
-,TRBJ1-1,-,TRBV19,CASSVPSDRNTEAFF,TGTGCCAGTAGTGTTCCTTCCGACAGGAACACTGAAGCTTTCTTT
-,TRBJ2-1,-,TRBV27,CASSIMQGSGRNNEQFF,TGTGCCAGCAGTATTATGCAGGGTAGTGGGCGGAACAATGAGCAGTTCTTC
-,TRBJ2-2,-,TRBV6-1,CASSDPPANRANTGELFF,TGTGCCAGCAGTGATCCCCCGGCGAACAGGGCGAACACCGGGGAGCTGTTTTTT
-,TRBJ2-3,-,TRBV7-8,CASSGGRVPTDTQYF,TGTGCCAGCAGCGGGGGCAGGGTTCCCACAGATACGCAGTATTTT
-,TRBJ1-1,-,TRBV28,CASSKIGQITEAFF,TGTGCCAGCAGCAAAATCGGACAGATCACTGAAGCTTTCTTT
TRBD2,TRBJ2-5,-,TRBV3-1/TRBV3-2,CASSLSGDPETQYF,TGTGCCAGCAGCCTCAGCGGGGACCCAGAGACCCAGTACTTC